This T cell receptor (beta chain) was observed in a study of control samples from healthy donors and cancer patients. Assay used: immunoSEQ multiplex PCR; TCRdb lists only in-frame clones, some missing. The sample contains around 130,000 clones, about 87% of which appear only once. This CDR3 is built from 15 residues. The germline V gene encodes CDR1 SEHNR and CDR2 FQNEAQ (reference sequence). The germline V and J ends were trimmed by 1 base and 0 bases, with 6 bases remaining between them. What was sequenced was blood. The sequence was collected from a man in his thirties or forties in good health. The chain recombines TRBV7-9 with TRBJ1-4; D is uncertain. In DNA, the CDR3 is TGTGCCAGCAGCTTAGGTGATACAACTAATGAAAAACTGTTTTTT. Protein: CASSLGDTTNEKLFF.